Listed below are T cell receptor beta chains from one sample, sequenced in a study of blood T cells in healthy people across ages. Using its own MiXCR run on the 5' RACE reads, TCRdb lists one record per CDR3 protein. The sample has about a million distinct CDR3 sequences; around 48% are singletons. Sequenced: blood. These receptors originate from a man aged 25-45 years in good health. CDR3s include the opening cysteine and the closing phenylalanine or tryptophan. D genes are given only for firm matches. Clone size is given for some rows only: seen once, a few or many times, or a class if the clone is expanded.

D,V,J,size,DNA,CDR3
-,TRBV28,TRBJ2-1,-,TGTGCCAGCAGTCCGGGACTCTCAACCTACGAGCAGTTCTTC,CASSPGLSTYEQFF
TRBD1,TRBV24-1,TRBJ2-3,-,TGTGCCACCAGTGGCACAGGGGGAACAGATACGCAGTATTTT,CATSGTGGTDTQYF
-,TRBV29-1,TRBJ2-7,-,TGCAGCGTTCGCGGTGGCCCCTACGAGCAGTACTTC,CSVRGGPYEQYF
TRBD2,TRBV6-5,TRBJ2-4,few,TGTGCCAGGGGGGGGATAGCCAAAAACATTCAGTACTTC,CARGGIAKNIQYF
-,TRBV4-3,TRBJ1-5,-,TGCGCCAGCAGCCAATCCGTCACATATAGCAATCAGCCCCAGCATTTT,CASSQSVTYSNQPQHF
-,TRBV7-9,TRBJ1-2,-,TGTGCCAGCAGCGCCCCCGGGGGTGTCCCTTCATATGGCTACACCTTC,CASSAPGGVPSYGYTF
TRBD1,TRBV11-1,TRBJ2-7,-,TGTGCCAGCAGCCTCCAGACAGGGGAGTACGAGCAGTACTTC,CASSLQTGEYEQYF
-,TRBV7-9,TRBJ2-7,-,TGTGCCAGCAGCACCCGTCCCGGGACATTTTCCTACGAGCAGTACTTC,CASSTRPGTFSYEQYF
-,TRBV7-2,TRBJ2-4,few,TGTGCCGCTGGGGGAGTCGGGGCCAAAAACATTCAGTACTTC,CAAGGVGAKNIQYF
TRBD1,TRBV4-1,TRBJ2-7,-,TGCGCCAGCAGCCAGGGACAGTACAATGAGCAGTACTTC,CASSQGQYNEQYF
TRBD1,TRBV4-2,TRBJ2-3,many,TGTGCCAGCGGCTCCGGGACAGACACAGATACGCAGTATTTT,CASGSGTDTDTQYF
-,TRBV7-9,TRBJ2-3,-,TGTGCCAGCAGCCTAGGCCGGGACATGACAACAGATACGCAGTATTTT,CASSLGRDMTTDTQYF
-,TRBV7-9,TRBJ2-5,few,TGTGCCAGCAACCTCCCCGGGGTCCAAGAGACCCAGTACTTC,CASNLPGVQETQYF
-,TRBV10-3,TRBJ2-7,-,TGTGCCATCAGTGAGGTGACCTCAGGTACCTACGAGCAGTACTTC,CAISEVTSGTYEQYF
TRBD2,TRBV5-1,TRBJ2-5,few,TGCGCCAGCAGCCTACTAGCGGGGTTCCAAGAGACCCAGTACTTC,CASSLLAGFQETQYF
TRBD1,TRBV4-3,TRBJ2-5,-,TGCGCCAGCAGCCAAACGACAGGGGTAAACGAAGAGACCCAGTACTTC,CASSQTTGVNEETQYF
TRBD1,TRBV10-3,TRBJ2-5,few,TGTGCCATCAGTGAGCCAGGGGGACAGACCCAGTACTTC,CAISEPGGQTQYF
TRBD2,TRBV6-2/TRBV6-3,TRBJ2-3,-,TGTGCCAGCAGTTCGTGGAGCGGGGGGGGCGGCACAGATACGCAGTATTTT,CASSSWSGGGGTDTQYF
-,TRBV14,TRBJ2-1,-,TGTGCCAGCAGCCAACTAGGGGCCAATGAGCAGTTCTTC,CASSQLGANEQFF
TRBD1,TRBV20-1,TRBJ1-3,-,TGCAGTGCCACACCCGGGACAGCTTTCTCTGGAAACACCATATATTTT,CSATPGTAFSGNTIYF
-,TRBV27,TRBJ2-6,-,TGTGCCAGCCGTTTAAACAGTTATCCCCTCTCTGGGGCCAACGTCCTGACTTTC,CASRLNSYPLSGANVLTF
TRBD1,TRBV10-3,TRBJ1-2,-,TGTGCCATCAGTGGCCCTACAGGGGAAGACGGCTACACCTTC,CAISGPTGEDGYTF
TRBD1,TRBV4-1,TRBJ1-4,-,TGCGCCAGCAGCCCACAGGGGGCGGATGAAAAACTGTTTTTT,CASSPQGADEKLFF
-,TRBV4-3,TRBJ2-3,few,TGCGCCAGCAGCCAGCGAGACAGGGAGGGAAATACGCAGTATTTT,CASSQRDREGNTQYF
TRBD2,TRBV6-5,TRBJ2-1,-,TGTGCCAGCAGTTACAGGACTAGCGGGGCTCTTGCACCCGAGCAGTTCTTC,CASSYRTSGALAPEQFF
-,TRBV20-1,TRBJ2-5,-,TGCAGTGCTAGAGATCCGAAGGGCCAAGAGACCCAGTACTTC,CSARDPKGQETQYF
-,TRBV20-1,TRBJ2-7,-,TGCAGTGCTCCAATCTCGACTGTGTCCGAGCAGTACTTC,CSAPISTVSEQYF
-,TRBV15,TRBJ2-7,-,TGTGCCACCAGCAGAGATGGGGACTCTAGGGGGGCCGACGAGCAGTACTTC,CATSRDGDSRGADEQYF
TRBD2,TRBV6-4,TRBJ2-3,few,TGTGCCAGCAGTGAGGCGGGGGAGCCCACAGATACGCAGTATTTT,CASSEAGEPTDTQYF
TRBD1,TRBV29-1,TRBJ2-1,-,TGCAGCGTGCTGGACAGGGGCCAGAATGAGCAGTTCTTC,CSVLDRGQNEQFF
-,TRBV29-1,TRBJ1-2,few,TGCAGCGTTATAACAACTAACTATGGCTACACCTTC,CSVITTNYGYTF
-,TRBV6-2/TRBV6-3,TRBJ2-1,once,TGTGCCAGCAGTTACTACCCCGGGAGCTCCTACAATGAGCAGTTCTTC,CASSYYPGSSYNEQFF
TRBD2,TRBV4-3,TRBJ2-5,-,TGCGCCAGCAGCCAAGATGAAAGCGGGGGGGCTTTCAATGAGCAGTACTTC,CASSQDESGGAFNEQYF
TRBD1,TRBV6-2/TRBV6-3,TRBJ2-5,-,TGTGCCAGCGCGCGACAGGGGCTTTCCGAGACCCAGTACTTC,CASARQGLSETQYF
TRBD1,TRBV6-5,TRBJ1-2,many,TGTGCCAGCAGTTACCAGGGACAGGGTAGCTATGGCTACACCTTC,CASSYQGQGSYGYTF
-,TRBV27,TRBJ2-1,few,TGTGCCAGCAGTTTCCGGGGGGCTAGTAGTGAGCAGTTCTTC,CASSFRGASSEQFF
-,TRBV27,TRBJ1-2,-,TGTGCCAGCAGTTTAGACAGCGGAGGCTCTGGCTACACCTTC,CASSLDSGGSGYTF
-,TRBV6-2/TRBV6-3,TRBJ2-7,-,TGTGCCAGCACCCGGACAGAGACCTACGAGCAGTACTTC,CASTRTETYEQYF
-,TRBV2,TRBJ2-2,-,TGTGCCAGCAGTGAGAGGAACACCGGGGAGCTGTTTTTT,CASSERNTGELFF
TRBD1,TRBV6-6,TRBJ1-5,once,TGTGCCAGCAGTTCGGACAGGGGTTGGGATCAGCCCCAGCATTTT,CASSSDRGWDQPQHF
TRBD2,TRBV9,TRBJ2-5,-,TGTGCCAGCAGCGTAGAGGTAGCGGGGGGTGAGCAGTACTTC,CASSVEVAGGEQYF
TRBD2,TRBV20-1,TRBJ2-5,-,TGCAGTGCTCCACCGACTAGCGGGGGCCAAGAGACCCAGTACTTC,CSAPPTSGGQETQYF
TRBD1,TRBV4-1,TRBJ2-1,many,TGCGCCAGCAGACTCACAGGGGGCTCTTCCTACAATGAGCAGTTCTTC,CASRLTGGSSYNEQFF
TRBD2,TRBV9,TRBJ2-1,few,TGTGCCAGCAGCGTAGAGGTGCGGGGGGGCCACGAGCAGTTCTTC,CASSVEVRGGHEQFF
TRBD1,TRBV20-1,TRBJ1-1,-,TGCAGTGCTAGAGCCGGGACAGGGCGTGTCGCTTTCTTT,CSARAGTGRVAFF
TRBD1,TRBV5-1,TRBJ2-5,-,TGCGCCAGCAGCTTGACGGGACAGGGGGCTGGCGAGACCCAGTACTTC,CASSLTGQGAGETQYF
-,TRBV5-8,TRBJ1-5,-,TGTGCCAGCAGCCCGCGAATTGCAGCACGCAATCAGCCCCAGCATTTT,CASSPRIAARNQPQHF